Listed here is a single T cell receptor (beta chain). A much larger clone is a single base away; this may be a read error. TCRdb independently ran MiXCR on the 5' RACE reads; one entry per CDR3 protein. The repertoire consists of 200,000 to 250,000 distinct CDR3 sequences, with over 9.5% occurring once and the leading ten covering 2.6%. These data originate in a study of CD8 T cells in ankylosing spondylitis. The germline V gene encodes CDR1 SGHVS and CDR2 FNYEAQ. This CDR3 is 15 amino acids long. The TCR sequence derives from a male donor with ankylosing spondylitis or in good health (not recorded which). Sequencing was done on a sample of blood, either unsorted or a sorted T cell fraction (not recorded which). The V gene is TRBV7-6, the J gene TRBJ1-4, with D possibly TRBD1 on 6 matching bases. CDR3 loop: CAGSLLQGPNEKLFF. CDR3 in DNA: TGTGCCGGCAGCTTATTACAGGGCCCTAATGAAAAACTGTTTTTT.